A single sample is the source of the 20 T cell receptor beta chains below, sequenced in a study of beta chain features in type 1 diabetes. Findings and caveats of the study: TCRB CDR3s were moderately but significantly shorter in Type 1 diabetes patients in all four CD4+ subsets.

cDNA synthesis used the whole RNA isolate, giving expressed TCRB sequences. TCRdb's copy holds only in-frame clones and misses some; the assay was immunoSEQ multiplex PCR. Counted here are under 70,000 clones, under 75% occurring once; the ten biggest clones make up around 0.29%. Their cognate antigens are unknown. The sequencing sample was made of stem cell memory CD4+ T cells from blood. The receptor source for this set is a woman aged 30 to 39 with type 1 diabetes.

The chain is built from TRBV9 and TRBJ2-1, with 7 bases fitting TRBD2. Germline CDR1 and CDR2: SGDLS and YYNGEE. The CDR3 covers 15 residues. V dropped 1 base and J dropped 2; count of bases not matched to a gene: 3. CDR3 nucleotides: TGTGCCAGCAGCGTAATGGGAGGGCCCTACAATGAGCAGTTCTTC. Translation gives CASSVMGGPYNEQFF. Complete variable domain (other parts from reference TRBV9 and TRBJ2-1): DSGVTQTPKHLITATGQRVTLRCSPRSGDLSVYWYQQSLDQGLQFLIQYYNGEERAKGNILERFSAQQFPDLHSELNLSSLELGDSALYFCASSVMGGPYNEQFFGPGTRLTVL.

The chain links TRBV5-6 to TRBJ1-1; TRBD1 matches at 7 bases. After removal of 0 bases from V and 0 bases from J, the junction contained 2 bases not matched to a gene. CDR1 SGHDT and CDR2 YYEEEE come from the germline V gene. The CDR3 extends over 15 amino acids. Here the CDR3 DNA reads TGTGCCAGCAGCTTGGGGGGACAGCTGAACACTGAAGCTTTCTTT. Protein sequence: CASSLGGQLNTEAFF.

The rearrangement uses TRBV7-3 and TRBJ2-1; D remains unclear. V lost 1 base and J lost 10, with 14 bases in between. Germline loops: CDR1 SGHTA, CDR2 FQGTGA. The CDR3 loop spans 14 amino acids. The CDR3 loop is CASSLNRQAREQFF. The DNA for the CDR3 is TGTGCCAGCAGCTTAAATCGGCAGGCTCGGGAGCAGTTCTTC.

The rearrangement links TRBV10-3 to TRBJ2-7, with 10 bases aligning to TRBD1. The length of the CDR3 is 14 residues. Looked up from germline, CDR1 is ENHRY and CDR2 is SYGVKD. With 6 bases clipped from V and 3 bases from J, the junction kept 5 bases outside the gene matches. This chain's CDR3 is CAIRGDRGNYEQYF. CDR3 coding DNA: TGTGCCATCAGGGGGGACAGGGGTAACTACGAGCAGTACTTC.

The gene calls are TRBV18 and TRBJ2-1; 11 nucleotides match TRBD2. CDR3 length equals 16 residues. Germline values: CDR1 KGHSH, CDR2 LQKENI. With V trimmed by 1 base and J by 2 bases, 1 base remained unmatched. The CDR3 DNA follows: TGTGCCAGCTCACCACTAGCGGGAGGGGCCTACAATGAGCAGTTCTTC. It translates to CASSPLAGGAYNEQFF.

The chain uses TRBV29-1 and TRBJ2-7; 9 bases fit TRBD1. CDR1 and CDR2 (germline): SQVTM, ANQGSEA. This CDR3 has 17 residues. Trimming at V came to 0 bases and at J to 2 bases, leaving 11 bases not matched to a gene. CDR3 bases: TGCAGCGTTGAAGATCTGGGCGGACAGGGGATAACCTACGAGCAGTACTTC. It encodes CSVEDLGGQGITYEQYF.

The rearrangement links TRBV28 to TRBJ2-2; the match to TRBD2 covers 8 bases. The germline gives CDR1 MDHEN, CDR2 SYDVKM. The CDR3 is 14 residues long. J was trimmed by 9 bases and V by 5 bases; bases with no gene match: 8. DNA for the CDR3: TGTGCCAGCAGTCTTATAGGGACTAGTTGGGAGCTGTTTTTT. Its translation is CASSLIGTSWELFF.

This clone was picked up a small number of times. CDR3 residues: CASSPYRTSADANNEQFF. CDR3 in DNA: TGTGCCAGCTCACCATATAGGACTAGCGCCGATGCGAACAATGAGCAGTTCTTC. The gene calls are TRBV18 and TRBJ2-1, with 9 bases matching TRBD2. The CDR3 is made up of 18 amino acids. Germline CDR1 is KGHSH and CDR2 is LQKENI. V shed 2 bases, J shed 5 bases, and the junction held 13 bases outside the gene matches. Variable domain in full (rest from reference TRBV18 and TRBJ2-1): NAGVMQNPRHLVRRRGQEARLRCSPMKGHSHVYWYRQLPEEGLKFMVYLQKENIIDESGMPKERFSAEFPKEGPSILRIQQVVRGDSAAYFCASSPYRTSADANNEQFFGPGTRLTVL.

V usage is TRBV5-1 and J usage is TRBJ1-1, with D unclear. The ends were cut back, 1 base at V and 0 bases at J, with 10 bases in the middle. The CDR3 runs to 15 residues. Germline CDR1 is SGHRS and CDR2 is YFSETQ. The DNA of the CDR3 is TGCGCCAGCAGCTTGCTTGGACTTGTGAACACTGAAGCTTTCTTT. It is translated as CASSLLGLVNTEAFF.

The V gene is TRBV19, the J gene TRBJ2-1, with D perhaps matching TRBD2 (5 bases). Trimming cost V 6 bases and J 2 bases, with 17 bases left between them. CDR1 and CDR2 (germline): LNHDA, SQIVND (reference sequence). The CDR3 totals 16 residues. The CDR3 sequence is CASSHLAGPPYNEQFF. The CDR3 DNA reads TGTGCCAGTAGCCATCTGGCGGGCCCGCCCTACAATGAGCAGTTCTTC.

The chain joins TRBV2 to TRBJ2-5, with 7 bases that match TRBD2. The germline V gene encodes CDR1 SNHLY and CDR2 FYNNEI. The CDR3 runs to 17 residues. With 5 bases clipped from V and 3 bases from J, the junction kept 15 bases outside the gene matches. CDR3 DNA: TGTGCCAGCAGTTTCCAAGGGGTTAGCGGGCTTAAAGAGACCCAGTACTTC. This sequence encodes CASSFQGVSGLKETQYF.

This clone was detected a few times. The rearrangement links TRBV11-2 to TRBJ2-5; 12 bases are a match to TRBD2. The V gene end was trimmed by 4 bases and the J gene end by 2 bases; junction bases not matched to a gene: 8. Germline V gives CDR1 SGHAT, CDR2 FQNNGV. The CDR3 runs 17 residues. The CDR3 DNA reads TGTGCCAGCAGCTCCTGGGGACTAGCGGGTCGGCAAGAGACCCAGTACTTC. It is translated as CASSSWGLAGRQETQYF.

V gene TRBV25-1 combines with J gene TRBJ1-2; D is perhaps TRBD1 (6 bases). This CDR3 region has 14 residues. Trimming removed 8 bases at V and 4 bases at J, with 17 bases between. CDR1 and CDR2 (germline): MGHDK, SYGVNS. The CDR3 here is CASGTGGLLYGYTF. In DNA, the CDR3 is TGTGCCAGCGGCACGGGGGGGCTCCTCTATGGCTACACCTTC.

The genes are TRBV28 and TRBJ2-1, with 10 bases lining up with TRBD2. In germline, CDR1 is MDHEN, CDR2 SYDVKM. There are 15 residues in the CDR3. Unmatched junction bases numbered 5, after V lost 6 bases and J lost 3 bases. The CDR3 region has the DNA TGTGCCAGCAGGACGGGACTAGCGAACTACAATGAGCAGTTCTTC. Protein product: CASRTGLANYNEQFF.

This rearrangement joins TRBV30 to TRBJ2-5, with 10 bases identical to TRBD1. The V and J ends lost 3 bases and 5 bases, in that order; junction bases with no gene match: 3. The CDR3 is 13 amino acids. Germline V CDR1 and CDR2: GTSNPN, SVGIG (reference sequence). CDR3 residues: CAWRGQGTETQYF. The CDR3 DNA sequence: TGTGCCTGGAGGGGACAGGGGACTGAGACCCAGTACTTC.

This clone was seen once. The chain has TRBV9 and TRBJ1-3, with D hard to call. Trimming stripped 2 bases from V and 9 bases from J, with 15 bases between. The germline V gene has CDR1 SGDLS and CDR2 YYNGEE. The CDR3 contains 14 residues. CDR3 residues: CASSVGFREGTIYF. In DNA form, the CDR3 reads TGTGCCAGCAGCGTCGGGTTTCGGGAGGGCACCATATATTTT.

The V gene is TRBV5-1, the J gene TRBJ1-5, with 9 positions matching TRBD1. With V trimmed by 2 bases and J by 4 bases, 4 bases remained unmatched. CDR3 length equals 15 residues. Germline lookup yields CDR1 SGHRS and CDR2 YFSETQ. In DNA form, the CDR3 reads TGCGCCAGCAGCTTAGGGACAGGGAGGAATCAGCCCCAGCATTTT. Amino acid sequence: CASSLGTGRNQPQHF.

The chain employs TRBV29-1 and TRBJ2-7; 9 bases fit TRBD2. CDR1 and CDR2 (germline): SQVTM, ANQGSEA. Trimming removed 5 bases from V and 6 bases from J; junction bases left unmatched: 5. The CDR3 totals 12 residues. The CDR3 DNA reads TGCAGCGTTTCTGGACTAGCGATCGAGCAGTACTTC. It is translated as CSVSGLAIEQYF.

V is TRBV5-4 and J is TRBJ1-1, with D tentatively TRBD1 (5 bases). This CDR3 spans 16 amino acids. The V end lost 4 bases, the J end lost 1 base, and 17 bases lay between the germline ends. In germline, CDR1 is SGHNT, CDR2 YYREEE (reference sequence). In nucleotides, the CDR3 is TGTGCCAGCAGCCCCCCAGGGATATTAGGGAACACTGAAGCTTTCTTT. Encoded protein: CASSPPGILGNTEAFF.

This clone was seen more than once but under ten times. The gene calls are TRBV27 and TRBJ1-1, with 7 bases lining up with TRBD1. The CDR3 is 15 amino acids. V was clipped by 5 bases and J by 1 base; unmatched bases: 7. Germline CDR1 and CDR2: MNHEY and SMNVEV (reference sequence). CDR3 bases: TGTGCCAGCAGTCCCCCGGACAGGTGGAACACTGAAGCTTTCTTT. Translated: CASSPPDRWNTEAFF.